The 25 T cell receptor beta chains reported below all come from one sample, sequenced in a study of identical twins. TCRdb re-called the 5' RACE reads with MiXCR, one entry per CDR3 protein. The sample lists 500,000 to 650,000 distinct CDR3 sequences; under 25% were seen once. This same sample was also taken into another study, of yellow fever vaccine responses in identical twins.

Sample: CD4+ T cells sorted from blood. These receptors were collected from a woman younger than 30 in good health.

This clonotype was seen more than once but under ten times. The gene calls are TRBV6-1 and TRBJ2-7; no definite D call. CDR1 and CDR2 from the germline V gene are MNHNS and SASEGT. Trimming took 2 bases from V and 3 from J, leaving 5 bases between them. The CDR3 covers 12 residues. CDR3 sequence: CASSETLYEQYV. The CDR3, as DNA: TGTGCCAGCAGTGAAACCCTCTACGAGCAGTACGTC.

In its sample, this clonotype was seen a few times. The J gene is TRBJ1-2, the V gene TRBV5-1; 8 bases map to TRBD1. The CDR3 is made up of 15 amino acids. The V gene's germline CDR1 is SGHRS and CDR2 YFSETQ. V lost 3 bases to trimming and J lost 0 bases; unmatched junction nucleotides: 4. This CDR3 reads CASSSGQGPNYGYTF. In DNA, the CDR3 is TGCGCCAGCAGCTCCGGACAGGGCCCTAACTATGGCTACACCTTC.

Ten or more counts support this clonotype. The chain joins TRBV20-1 to TRBJ2-3, with TRBD2 identical over 8 bases. There are 15 residues in the CDR3. The germline V gene encodes CDR1 DFQATT and CDR2 SNEGSKA (reference sequence). J gave up 6 bases and V 5 bases, and 13 bases lay outside the gene matches. The CDR3 DNA sequence: TGCAGTGCTGGTAAAGCGGGAGACCCCTCGGATACGCAGTATTTT. This translates into CSAGKAGDPSDTQYF.

J is TRBJ1-1 and V is TRBV6-2 or TRBV6-3; 7 bases align to TRBD1. The CDR3 loop spans 13 amino acids. CDR1 MNHEY and CDR2 SVGEGT come from the germline V gene. V shed 5 bases and J 7 bases; nucleotides not matched to a gene: 7. The CDR3 DNA follows: TGTGCCAGCAGTCACCGGGGACAGAGTGAAGCTTTCTTT. This gives the protein CASSHRGQSEAFF.

This clonotype has more than one count but fewer than ten. V and J are TRBV5-1 and TRBJ1-1; 8 nucleotides match TRBD1. Germline CDR1 SGHRS, CDR2 YFSETQ. The CDR3 length is 15 residues. Trimming at V came to 4 bases and at J to 1 base, leaving 6 bases not matched to a gene. Here the CDR3 DNA reads TGCGCCAGCAGCCAGCGGACAGGGTCGAACACTGAAGCTTTCTTT. It encodes CASSQRTGSNTEAFF.

This clonotype was detected a few times. The rearrangement uses TRBV10-3 and TRBJ1-2, with D perhaps TRBD1 (5 bases). Deletions cut 0 bases from V and 3 bases from J, with 8 bases between. Germline CDR1 ENHRY, CDR2 SYGVKD. This CDR3 is 14 amino acids long. In DNA, the CDR3 is TGTGCCATCAGTGAGTCCACGGGGGACTATGGCTACACCTTC. Protein sequence: CAISESTGDYGYTF.

The V and J genes are TRBV5-1 and TRBJ2-1, with no clear D. Germline CDR1 and CDR2: SGHRS and YFSETQ. This CDR3 has 14 amino acids. V was pared by 4 bases and J by 9 bases, with 17 bases between. The CDR3: CASSKATTSGEQFF. The CDR3, as DNA: TGCGCCAGCAGCAAGGCGACCACCTCTGGTGAGCAGTTCTTC.

In this sample, this clonotype turned up once. The genes are TRBV6-1 and TRBJ1-1, with D possibly being TRBD1 (5 bases). The ends were cut back, 11 bases at V and 0 bases at J, with 16 bases in the middle. This CDR3 is 14 amino acids long. Per germline, CDR1 MNHNS and CDR2 SASEGT. DNA of the CDR3: TGTGCCTCCAGGCCGGGGGGGTTGAACACTGAAGCTTTCTTT. Protein sequence: CASRPGGLNTEAFF.

A few counts support this clonotype. The chain uses TRBV12-3 or TRBV12-4 and TRBJ2-1; 10 bases are shared with TRBD1. The length of the CDR3 is 17 residues. V was pared by 4 bases and J by 0 bases, with 6 bases of the junction left unmatched. The CDR3: CASSSGTGVNSYNEQFF. The CDR3 coding sequence is TGTGCCAGCAGTTCGGGGACAGGGGTTAACTCCTACAATGAGCAGTTCTTC.

The CDR3 protein is CASSVAGGSGNTGELFF. The CDR3, as DNA: TGTGCCAGCAGCGTAGCGGGAGGGTCGGGGAACACCGGGGAGCTGTTTTTT. The chain joins TRBV9 to TRBJ2-2; 8 bases are shared with TRBD2. The V segment lost 0 bases and the J segment 1 base; nucleotides outside the gene matches: 5. The CDR3 is 17 amino acids. CDR1 and CDR2 from the germline V gene are SGDLS and YYNGEE.

This clonotype was detected only a few times. The rearrangement links TRBV12-3 or TRBV12-4 to TRBJ2-3; 11 bases align to TRBD2. The ends lost 7 bases at V and 2 bases at J; junction bases unmatched: 8. This CDR3 contains 16 residues. The CDR3 sequence is CASTQGSGRVTDTQYF. The CDR3 bases are TGTGCCAGCACCCAGGGTAGCGGGAGGGTCACAGATACGCAGTATTTT.

V is TRBV5-1 and J is TRBJ1-2, with 10 positions matching TRBD1. Germline lookup yields CDR1 SGHRS and CDR2 YFSETQ. The CDR3 runs to 15 residues. J lost 8 bases, V lost 4 bases, and 11 bases had no gene match. CDR3 sequence reads: CASSMNTGTGEGYTF. CDR3 nucleotides: TGCGCCAGCAGCATGAACACCGGGACAGGGGAAGGCTACACCTTC.

This chain joins TRBV6-5 and TRBJ2-1; possibly TRBD1 or TRBD2 for D (5 bases each). There are 17 residues in the CDR3. In germline, CDR1 is MNHEY, CDR2 SVGAGI. Trimming stripped 4 bases from V and 6 bases from J, with 22 bases between. Here the CDR3 reads CASSSPTFRGDGNEQFF. The DNA for the CDR3 is TGTGCCAGCAGTTCCCCGACATTTCGGGGCGACGGCAATGAGCAGTTCTTC.

The V and J genes are TRBV20-1 and TRBJ2-7; maybe TRBD2 (6 bases). The V end was cut by 5 bases, the J end by 5 bases, with 19 bases between. CDR3 length: 14 residues. CDR1 DFQATT and CDR2 SNEGSKA come from the germline V gene (reference sequence). The CDR3 coding sequence is TGCAGTGCTGGAGGGCCAGAGCCGTCACACGAGCAGTACTTC. It encodes CSAGGPEPSHEQYF.

Only a few counts were recorded for this clonotype. This chain joins TRBV10-3 and TRBJ2-1; TRBD1 matches at 9 bases. J gave up 7 bases and V 4 bases, and 11 bases lay outside the gene matches. Germline CDR1 ENHRY, CDR2 SYGVKD. This CDR3 is 16 amino acids long. The CDR3 here is CAISVSGQGTGNEQFF. In DNA, the CDR3 is TGTGCCATCAGTGTTTCGGGACAGGGTACTGGGAATGAGCAGTTCTTC.

The J gene is TRBJ2-4, the V gene TRBV28, with 11 bases identical to TRBD1. The trim removed 10 bases at V and 3 bases at J, leaving 8 bases unmatched. Germline lookup yields CDR1 MDHEN and CDR2 SYDVKM. The CDR3 totals 15 residues. CDR3 protein: CATQPGQGVKNIQYF. CDR3 sequence (DNA): TGTGCCACCCAACCGGGACAGGGGGTCAAAAACATTCAGTACTTC.

This clonotype has more than one count but fewer than ten. CDR3: CSARDRSSGRTYEQYF. The DNA for the CDR3 is TGCAGTGCTAGAGATCGATCTAGCGGTCGGACCTACGAGCAGTACTTC. The V call is TRBV20-1, the J call TRBJ2-7; 7 positions match TRBD2. This CDR3 has 16 residues. V was pared by 0 bases and J by 2 bases, with 10 bases of the junction left unmatched. Looked up from germline, CDR1 is DFQATT and CDR2 is SNEGSKA (reference sequence).

The V gene is TRBV5-1, the J gene TRBJ2-5; tentatively, D is TRBD2 (5 bases). Germline V gene sequence: CDR1 SGHRS, CDR2 YFSETQ. V was clipped by 4 bases and J by 5 bases, with 15 bases between them. The CDR3 is made up of 14 amino acids. CDR3 amino acids: CASSASDSTETQYF. The CDR3 DNA sequence: TGCGCCAGCAGCGCTTCGGACTCCACGGAGACCCAGTACTTC.

This clonotype has a handful of counts. The V and J genes are TRBV7-9 and TRBJ2-1, with 12 bases fitting TRBD2. The V gene end was trimmed by 5 bases and the J gene end by 5 bases; junction bases not matched to a gene: 4. CDR3 length equals 15 residues. The germline V gene has CDR1 SEHNR and CDR2 FQNEAQ (reference sequence). The CDR3 reads CASSHWTSGDNEQFF. In DNA form, the CDR3 reads TGTGCCAGCAGCCATTGGACTAGCGGGGACAATGAGCAGTTCTTC.

Regarding this clonotype: One junction end does not reproduce the germline sequence, and a read error may be involved. This chain links TRBV20-1 with TRBJ2-1, with 7 bases that match TRBD1. The CDR3 is made up of 16 amino acids. CDR1 and CDR2 from the germline V gene are DFQATT and SNEGSKA (reference sequence). The CDR3 coding sequence is TGCAGTGCTAGCGAGTTTAGGAGAGGGGGCTACAATGATCAGTTCTTC. Translating gives CSASEFRRGGYNDQFF.

This clonotype turned up a few times. The V gene is TRBV7-2, the J gene TRBJ2-5, with a tentative D call TRBD1 (5 bases). Looked up from germline, CDR1 is SGHTA and CDR2 is FQGNSA. This CDR3 has 14 amino acids. Deletions cut 2 bases from V and 4 bases from J, with 11 bases between. The CDR3 DNA reads as TGTGCCAGCAGCTTAAACGGACACGGAGAGACCCAGTACTTC. Protein: CASSLNGHGETQYF.

The chain couples TRBV6-1 to TRBJ2-3, with 11 bases identical to TRBD1. This CDR3 comprises 15 residues. Germline V gives CDR1 MNHNS, CDR2 SASEGT. Unmatched junction bases numbered 5, after V lost 6 bases and J lost 3 bases. Written as DNA, the CDR3 is TGTGCCAGCAGGGGGGGACAGGGGGGAACAGATACGCAGTATTTT. Its translation is CASRGGQGGTDTQYF.

The chain employs TRBV11-3 and TRBJ2-2, with 7 bases matching TRBD1. Losses at the gene ends were 3 bases for V and 5 bases for J; bases not matched to a gene: 6. The germline V gene encodes CDR1 SGHNT and CDR2 YENEEA. The CDR3 totals 15 residues. The CDR3 reads CASSFSDRRTGELFF. The CDR3 bases are TGTGCCAGCAGCTTCTCGGACAGGAGGACCGGGGAGCTGTTTTTT.

The rearrangement joins TRBV12-3 or TRBV12-4 to TRBJ2-4; the D gene could be TRBD1 or TRBD2 (5 bases each). The CDR3 contains 15 residues. Trimming stripped 4 bases from V and 8 bases from J, with 18 bases between. This chain's CDR3 is CASSSQGANLDIQYF. The CDR3 DNA follows: TGTGCCAGCAGTTCTCAGGGAGCCAACTTAGACATTCAGTACTTC.

This chain uses TRBV28 with TRBJ2-4; the D gene is possibly TRBD2 (6 bases). Per the germline V gene, CDR1 is MDHEN and CDR2 is SYDVKM. This CDR3 is built from 13 residues. Trimming took off 6 bases at V and 7 bases at J, with 13 bases between the two ends. CDR3 loop: CASSWGDINIQYF. CDR3 DNA: TGTGCCAGCAGCTGGGGGGATATCAACATTCAGTACTTC.